The clone carrying this T cell receptor beta chain was counted many times. The antigen is unknown. This entry belongs to a study of breast tumors, draining lymph nodes, adjacent tissues. Broader study findings: That most tumor T cells come from lymph nodes remained unproven. Tumor and nontumor repertoires were significantly more similar in luminal-like than in basal-like breast cancer.

Samples came from axillary lymph nodes draining the breast cancer. V was trimmed by 0 bases and J by 0 bases, leaving 8 bases between them. The V gene's germline CDR1 is SGHTA and CDR2 FQGNSA. The CDR3 is 15 residues long. TCRdb reanalysed the multiplex PCR reads using MiXCR and keeps one entry per CDR3 protein. This sample yields about 200,000 distinct CDR3 sequences, of which around 29% are seen a single time; approximately 4.3% belongs to the top ten. This chain links TRBV7-2 with TRBJ2-5; D is unclear. Sequencing was carried out using axillary lymph node tissue. This receptor was taken from a female donor with breast cancer. Some clones in this sample may be carry-over from other donors' samples. CDR3 sequence: CASSLARRYQETQYF. The CDR3, as DNA: TGTGCCAGCAGCTTAGCAAGGCGGTACCAAGAGACCCAGTACTTC.